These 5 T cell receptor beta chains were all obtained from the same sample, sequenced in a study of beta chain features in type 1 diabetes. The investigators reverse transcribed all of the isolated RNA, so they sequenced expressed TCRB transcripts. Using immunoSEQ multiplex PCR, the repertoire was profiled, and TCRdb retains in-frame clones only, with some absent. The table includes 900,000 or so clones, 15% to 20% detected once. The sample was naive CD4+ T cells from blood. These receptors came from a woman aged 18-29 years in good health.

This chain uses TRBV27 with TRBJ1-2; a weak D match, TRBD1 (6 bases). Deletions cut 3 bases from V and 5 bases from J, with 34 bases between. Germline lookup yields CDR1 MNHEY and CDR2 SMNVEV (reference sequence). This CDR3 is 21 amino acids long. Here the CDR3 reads CASSLNSSWRRGTRVGYGYTF. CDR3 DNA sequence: TGTGCCAGCAGTTTGAATTCTAGTTGGCGCAGGGGAACTCGGGTGGGATATGGCTACACCTTC.

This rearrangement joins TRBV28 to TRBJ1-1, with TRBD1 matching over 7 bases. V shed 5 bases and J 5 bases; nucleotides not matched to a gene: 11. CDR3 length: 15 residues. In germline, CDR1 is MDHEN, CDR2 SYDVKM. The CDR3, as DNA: TGTGCCAGCAGTGACACAGGGGTGGGGAAGACTGAAGCTTTCTTT. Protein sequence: CASSDTGVGKTEAFF.

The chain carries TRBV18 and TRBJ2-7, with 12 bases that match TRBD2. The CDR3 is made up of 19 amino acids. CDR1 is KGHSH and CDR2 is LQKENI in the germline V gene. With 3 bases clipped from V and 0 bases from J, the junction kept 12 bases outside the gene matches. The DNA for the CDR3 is TGTGCCAGCTCACCTGGCCGGAAGGGACTAGCGGGCAGCTCCTACGAGCAGTACTTC. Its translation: CASSPGRKGLAGSSYEQYF.

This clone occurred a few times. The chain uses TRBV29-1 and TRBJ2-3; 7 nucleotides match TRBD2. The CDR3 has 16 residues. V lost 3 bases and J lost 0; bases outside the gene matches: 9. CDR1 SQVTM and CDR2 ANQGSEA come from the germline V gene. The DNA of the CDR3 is TGCAGCGTTGACCCAAGACTAGCCTACAGCACAGATACGCAGTATTTT. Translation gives CSVDPRLAYSTDTQYF.

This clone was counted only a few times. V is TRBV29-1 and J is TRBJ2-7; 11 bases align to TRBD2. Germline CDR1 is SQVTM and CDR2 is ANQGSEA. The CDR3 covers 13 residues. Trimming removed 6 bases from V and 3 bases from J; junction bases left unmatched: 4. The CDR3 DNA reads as TGCAGCGTAGGACTAGCGGGCCTCTACGAGCAGTACTTC. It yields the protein CSVGLAGLYEQYF.